The sample holds many counts of the clone carrying this TCR beta chain. Its target is unknown. Germline CDR1 reads ENHRY; CDR2 reads SYGVKD. This CDR3 region has 15 residues. Trimming stripped 3 bases from V and 1 base from J, with 12 bases between. Quantitative 5'-RACE was performed with molecular barcodes, and it yielded the TCR beta libraries. TCRdb fed the 5' RACE reads into MiXCR, producing one record per CDR3 protein. The sample has under 450,000 distinct CDR3 sequences, more than 15% seen once; the top ten hold over 0.9%. This entry is derived from a study of CD8 T cells in ankylosing spondylitis. Study results and caveats: CD8+ cells made up the disease-linked clones, which were relatively rare in peripheral blood. Researchers reportedly found disease-linked clones significantly enriched in matched ankylosing spondylitis synovial fluid. Previously reported in reactive arthritis synovial fluid and blood were some of the motif variants. A motif in TCR beta, a set of under ten highly homologous variants, appeared characteristic of ankylosing spondylitis blood.

Source material: blood, either unsorted or a sorted T cell fraction (not recorded which). The sequence derives from a male donor with ankylosing spondylitis. This sequence joins TRBV10-3 and TRBJ1-1; D may be TRBD1 (6 bases). The CDR3 coding sequence is TGTGCCATCAGTGACCCGGGACACACGAACACTGAAGCTTTCTTT. Its translation: CAISDPGHTNTEAFF.